A single sample is the source of the 24 T cell receptor beta chains below, sequenced in a study of shared clonotypes between healthy human individuals. Using immunoSEQ multiplex PCR, the repertoire was profiled, and TCRdb retains in-frame clones only, with some absent. The sample shows about 680,000 clones, approximately 75% of them seen only once. Sequenced input: memory CD4+ T cells sorted from blood. Documented subset: CD45RA-negative fraction. All receptors derive from a woman aged 25 to 45 in good health.

The chain joins TRBV18 to TRBJ2-2, with D hard to call. From germline, CDR1 is KGHSH and CDR2 LQKENI. The CDR3 length is 14 residues. Trimming shortened V by 1 base and J by 1 base, and 4 bases separated the two germline ends. The chain's CDR3 is CASSPLENTGELFF. CDR3 in DNA: TGTGCCAGCTCACCACTGGAGAACACCGGGGAGCTGTTTTTT. The complete variable domain, with remaining parts taken from reference TRBV18 and TRBJ2-2, reads NAGVMQNPRHLVRRRGQEARLRCSPMKGHSHVYWYRQLPEEGLKFMVYLQKENIIDESGMPKERFSAEFPKEGPSILRIQQVVRGDSAAYFCASSPLENTGELFFGEGSRLTVL.

In its sample, this clone was seen once. The chain carries TRBV14 and TRBJ1-2, with D tentatively TRBD1 (6 bases). The V gene's germline CDR1 is SGHDN and CDR2 FVKESK. The CDR3 is 12 amino acids. Trimming left V 4 bases short and J 7 bases short, with 10 bases between. Here the CDR3 DNA reads TGTGCCAGCAGCCGGGGGCTTGGTGGCTACACCTTC. It translates to CASSRGLGGYTF.

As for this clone: Distinct nucleotide sequences in the sample also encode this CDR3. This chain joins TRBV7-9 and TRBJ2-3; D perhaps matches TRBD2 (5 bases). V was cut by 5 bases and J by 4 bases, with 10 bases left in between. There are 13 residues in the CDR3. The germline V gene has CDR1 SEHNR and CDR2 FQNEAQ (reference sequence). In DNA, the CDR3 is TGTGCCAGCAGCCCCAGCGGCCCAGATACGCAGTATTTT. Translation gives CASSPSGPDTQYF.

V and J are TRBV11-2 and TRBJ2-7; D is perhaps TRBD1 (6 bases). The V and J ends lost 5 bases and 6 bases respectively, with 17 bases between them. Germline CDR1 SGHAT, CDR2 FQNNGV. The CDR3 has 14 amino acids. CDR3 DNA sequence: TGTGCCAGCAGCCCATCTCTGGGGGCTATCGAGCAGTACTTC. Translation gives CASSPSLGAIEQYF.

The chain uses TRBV2 and TRBJ2-5, with D maybe TRBD1 (6 bases). Germline V gene data show CDR1 as SNHLY and CDR2 as FYNNEI. This CDR3 spans 15 amino acids. The V and J ends lost 6 bases and 2 bases respectively, with 16 bases between them. CDR3 nucleotides: TGTGCCAGCAGCGAGACAGGCGTGGGACAAGAGACCCAGTACTTC. Residues: CASSETGVGQETQYF. Full variable domain (outside the CDR3, taken from reference TRBV2 and TRBJ2-5): EPEVTQTPSHQVTQMGQEVILRCVPISNHLYFYWYRQILGQKVEFLVSFYNNEISEKSEIFDDQFSVERPDGSNFTLKIRSTKLEDSAMYFCASSETGVGQETQYFGPGTRLLVL.

The chain joins TRBV11-2 to TRBJ2-1, with 7 bases lining up with TRBD1. From germline, CDR1 is SGHAT and CDR2 FQNNGV. V dropped 5 bases and J dropped 1; count of bases not matched to a gene: 5. CDR3 length: 15 amino acids. CDR3 DNA sequence: TGTGCCAGCAGCCTTACAGGGGTTTCCTACAATGAGCAGTTCTTC. As protein: CASSLTGVSYNEQFF. Drawing the rest from reference TRBV11-2 and TRBJ2-1, the complete variable domain is EAGVAQSPRYKIIEKRQSVAFWCNPISGHATLYWYQQILGQGPKLLIQFQNNGVVDDSQLPKDRFSAERLKGVDSTLKIQPAKLEDSAVYLCASSLTGVSYNEQFFGPGTRLTVL.

This clone was found once. The chain is built from TRBV7-2 and TRBJ1-2, with 9 bases that match TRBD1. CDR3 length: 14 residues. The J segment lost 4 bases and the V segment lost 6 bases, leaving 6 bases of the junction unmatched. Germline V gene lookup returns CDR1 SGHTA and CDR2 FQGNSA. This chain's CDR3 is CASSRDRASYGYTF. For the CDR3, the DNA is TGTGCCAGCAGTCGGGACAGGGCCTCCTATGGCTACACCTTC.

This chain uses TRBV6-1 with TRBJ2-7, with D possibly TRBD1 on 6 matching bases. This CDR3 has 15 residues. The ends were cut back, 5 bases at V and 2 bases at J, with 16 bases in the middle. Germline V gene sequence: CDR1 MNHNS, CDR2 SASEGT. This CDR3 is CASSQRTEGPYEQYF. The CDR3 nucleotides read TGTGCCAGCAGTCAACGGACAGAAGGCCCCTACGAGCAGTACTTC.

This clone has just one count. V gene TRBV7-9 combines with J gene TRBJ1-5; TRBD1 matches 9 bases. The CDR3 is made up of 15 amino acids. Per germline, CDR1 SEHNR and CDR2 FQNEAQ (reference sequence). The V gene end was trimmed by 1 base and the J gene end by 7 bases; junction bases not matched to a gene: 5. In DNA, the CDR3 is TGTGCCAGCAGCTTAGGGACAGGGGACAGACAGCCCCAGCATTTT. Its protein product is CASSLGTGDRQPQHF.

The V gene is TRBV9, the J gene TRBJ2-5; D might be TRBD2 (5 bases). Trimming cost V 7 bases and J 2 bases, with 12 bases left between them. Per the germline V gene, CDR1 is SGDLS and CDR2 is YYNGEE. The CDR3 length is 13 residues. The CDR3 here is CASGRNIQETQYF. The DNA of the CDR3 is TGTGCCAGCGGGAGAAACATTCAAGAGACCCAGTACTTC.

This rearrangement joins TRBV20-1 to TRBJ2-5; D is perhaps TRBD2 (5 bases). The J call could be wrong; TRBJ2-7 is a better fit for the DNA end. The CDR3 consists of 11 residues. The germline V gene encodes CDR1 DFQATT and CDR2 SNEGSKA (reference sequence). The CDR3 DNA reads TGCAGTGCGGGAGTGTCCTACGAGCAGTACTTC. This sequence encodes CSAGVSYEQYF.

This clone was seen only a few times. Other DNA sequences in the same sample also yield this CDR3. The chain is built from TRBV28 and TRBJ1-5; D remains unclear. The CDR3 is made up of 12 amino acids. With 6 bases removed from V and 6 bases from J, the gap between germline ends came to 9 bases. Germline V gene data show CDR1 as MDHEN and CDR2 as SYDVKM. As DNA, the CDR3 is TGTGCCAGCAGGCGACCGGGTCAGCCCCAGCATTTT. Its translation is CASRRPGQPQHF.

The chain uses TRBV6-6 and TRBJ2-7; D gene uncertain. Trimming cost V 5 bases and J 7 bases, with 9 bases left between them. The CDR3 is 11 residues long. The V gene's germline CDR1 is MNHNY and CDR2 SVGAGI (reference sequence). The CDR3 nucleotides are TGTGCCAGCAGTCTAGAAAGGGAGCAGTACTTC. Protein sequence: CASSLEREQYF.

The rearrangement uses TRBV7-2 and TRBJ1-1; 12 nucleotides line up with TRBD1. Looked up from germline, CDR1 is SGHTA and CDR2 is FQGNSA. Germline trimming cut 1 base from V and 5 bases from J; bases unmatched to any gene: 8. There are 17 residues in the CDR3. The CDR3 bases are TGTGCCAGCAGCTTAGTTGGGACAGGGGGCAGGGGGACTGAAGCTTTCTTT. Translating gives CASSLVGTGGRGTEAFF.

The genes are TRBV28 and TRBJ2-7, with 7 bases identical to TRBD1. The ends lost 6 bases at V and 2 bases at J; junction bases unmatched: 7. The V gene's germline CDR1 is MDHEN and CDR2 SYDVKM. The CDR3 runs 14 residues. CDR3 residues: CASSPRTGPYEQYF. The CDR3, as DNA: TGTGCCAGCAGCCCCCGGACAGGTCCCTACGAGCAGTACTTC.

The rearrangement uses TRBV5-1 and TRBJ2-5, with D hard to call. This CDR3 is built from 11 residues. Trimming pared 1 base from V and 4 bases from J, leaving 2 bases between. CDR1 and CDR2 (germline): SGHRS, YFSETQ. The CDR3 region has the DNA TGCGCCAGCAGCTTGCTAGAGACCCAGTACTTC. This sequence encodes CASSLLETQYF. Combining the CDR3 with reference TRBV5-1 and TRBJ2-5 gives the whole variable domain KAGVTQTPRYLIKTRGQQVTLSCSPISGHRSVSWYQQTPGQGLQFLFEYFSETQRNKGNFPGRFSGRQFSNSRSEMNVSTLELGDSALYLCASSLLETQYFGPGTRLLVL.

This chain joins TRBV5-1 and TRBJ2-7; 8 bases agree with TRBD1. Germline CDR1 and CDR2: SGHRS and YFSETQ. Trimming removed 4 bases from V and 5 bases from J; junction bases left unmatched: 11. The CDR3 is made up of 15 amino acids. Here the CDR3 reads CASSPGQAGPNEQYF. As DNA, the CDR3 is TGCGCCAGCAGCCCGGGACAGGCCGGACCAAACGAGCAGTACTTC.

V and J are TRBV28 and TRBJ2-4, with unresolved D. V was pared by 2 bases and J by 3 bases, with 11 bases between. CDR1 is MDHEN and CDR2 is SYDVKM in the germline V gene. The CDR3 length is 15 residues. The CDR3 bases are TGTGCCAGCAGTTTACCGGGTTCAGACAAAAACATTCAGTACTTC. This encodes CASSLPGSDKNIQYF.

A few counts support this clone. The V gene is TRBV10-3, the J gene TRBJ1-1; D might be TRBD1 (5 bases). Between the trimmed V and J ends, which lost 6 bases and 1 base, there was a span of 9 bases. The CDR3 runs 13 residues. CDR1 is ENHRY and CDR2 is SYGVKD in the germline V gene. The CDR3 sequence is CAISATGNTEAFF. In nucleotides, the CDR3 is TGTGCCATCAGCGCTACAGGGAACACTGAAGCTTTCTTT.

The gene calls are TRBV7-9 and TRBJ2-3, with 8 positions matching TRBD2. The CDR3 has 17 residues. The germline gives CDR1 SEHNR, CDR2 FQNEAQ (reference sequence). V was pared by 0 bases and J by 2 bases, with 7 bases of the junction left unmatched. CDR3: CASSLAIVSGATDTQYF. Here the CDR3 DNA reads TGTGCCAGCAGCTTAGCGATAGTTAGCGGGGCCACAGATACGCAGTATTTT.

This clone appeared a few times. The gene calls are TRBV4-1 and TRBJ2-5; TRBD2 matches at 10 bases. V trimming: 5 bases; J trimming: 2 bases; junction bases outside the gene matches: 8. Germline lookup yields CDR1 MGHRA and CDR2 YSYEKL. There are 16 residues in the CDR3. The CDR3 coding sequence is TGCGCCAGCAGCAGGGAAGCGGGAGGGCGACAAGAGACCCAGTACTTC. Its translation is CASSREAGGRQETQYF.

A remark on this clone: Other DNA sequences of this sample code for an identical CDR3. The V and J genes are TRBV10-1 and TRBJ2-5, with 10 bases identical to TRBD1. The CDR3 is made up of 16 amino acids. The germline gives CDR1 WNHNN, CDR2 SYGVQD (reference sequence). Trimming removed 0 bases from V and 5 bases from J; junction bases left unmatched: 6. The CDR3 region is CASSESVGQGLETQYF. For the CDR3, the DNA is TGCGCCAGCAGTGAGTCGGTGGGACAGGGGCTGGAGACCCAGTACTTC.

The chain carries TRBV12-5 and TRBJ1-5, with D perhaps matching TRBD1 (5 bases). The CDR3 has 14 residues. The V and J ends lost 7 bases and 4 bases respectively, with 14 bases between them. Germline V gives CDR1 LGHNT, CDR2 FRNRAP. The CDR3 nucleotides read TGTGCTAGTGCCCCCGGGCAGGGAAATCAGCCCCAGCATTTT. As protein: CASAPGQGNQPQHF.

This clone came up once. Other DNA sequences from this sample encode an identical CDR3 as well. The CDR3 nucleotides read TGCGCCAGCAGCTTGAGTACAGGAGGGACTGAAGCTTTCTTT. Protein sequence: CASSLSTGGTEAFF. The chain carries TRBV5-1 and TRBJ1-1, with D perhaps matching TRBD1 (5 bases). V was cut by 1 base and J by 5 bases, with 12 bases left in between. Germline lookup yields CDR1 SGHRS and CDR2 YFSETQ. This CDR3 has 14 amino acids.